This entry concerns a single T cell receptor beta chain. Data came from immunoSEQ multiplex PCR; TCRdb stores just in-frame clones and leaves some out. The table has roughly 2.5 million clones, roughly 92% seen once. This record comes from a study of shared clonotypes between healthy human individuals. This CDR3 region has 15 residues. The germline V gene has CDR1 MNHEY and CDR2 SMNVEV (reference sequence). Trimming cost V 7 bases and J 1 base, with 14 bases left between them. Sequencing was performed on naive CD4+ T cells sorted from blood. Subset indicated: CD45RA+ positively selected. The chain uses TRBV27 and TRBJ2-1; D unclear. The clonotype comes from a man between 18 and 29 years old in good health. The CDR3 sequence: CASTSNLGSYNEQFF. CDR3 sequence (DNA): TGTGCCAGCACTTCGAATCTGGGGTCCTACAATGAGCAGTTCTTC.